This T cell receptor (beta chain) was captured in a study of siplizumab effects on memory and regulatory T cells. General observations from the study: In the presence of siplizumab, alloreactive sequences traceable to unstimulated CD4+ memory cells were significantly reduced. Tregs proliferating in siplizumab cultures lacked confirmation of their suppressive function. Tracing alloreactive clones into unstimulated subsets worked for only a minor fraction of them.

This clone was observed once. Its specificity is unknown. The protocol was immunoSEQ multiplex PCR, while the TCRdb copy is restricted to in-frame clones and leaves out a portion. Of 50,000 to 70,000 clones listed, approximately 97% are singletons. The CDR3 runs 14 residues. Germline lookup yields CDR1 SGHNT and CDR2 YYREEE (reference sequence). V was clipped by 0 bases and J by 3 bases, with 9 bases between them. Input material: naive CD8+ T cells sorted from blood. The V gene is TRBV5-4, the J gene TRBJ1-1; no definite D call. This clonotype was obtained from a human donor in good health. Here the CDR3 reads CASSLAVDYTEAFF. For the CDR3, the DNA is TGTGCCAGCAGCTTGGCGGTAGATTACACTGAAGCTTTCTTT. The full variable domain, its missing parts supplied by reference TRBV5-4 and TRBJ1-1, is ETGVTQSPTHLIKTRGQQVTLRCSSQSGHNTVSWYQQALGQGPQFIFQYYREEENGRGNFPPRFSGLQFPNYSSELNVNALELDDSALYLCASSLAVDYTEAFFGQGTRLTVV.